The 17 T cell receptor beta chains presented below share a single source sample, sequenced in a study of T-cell reconstitution after alpha-beta-depleted transplantation in children. A TCRbeta library incorporating unique molecular identifiers was prepared. TCRdb reprocessed the PCR reads via MiXCR and lists one record per CDR3 protein. The table includes just over 950,000 distinct CDR3 sequences, under 30% detected once. Sample: PBMCs, mostly from graft donor cells, taken 360 days after TCRalphabeta/CD19-depleted stem cell transplant. These receptors were obtained from a boy under two years old who had a stem cell transplant for SCID, so the T cells may come from the graft donor.

This chain uses TRBV30 with TRBJ2-3; D gene ambiguous. Trimming pared 2 bases from V and 0 bases from J, leaving 9 bases between. The CDR3 consists of 14 residues. Germline-derived CDR1 and CDR2 are GTSNPN and SVGIG (reference sequence). CDR3 amino acids: CAWSPGISTDTQYF. The DNA for the CDR3 is TGTGCCTGGAGTCCTGGGATTAGCACAGATACGCAGTATTTT.

The rearrangement links TRBV7-9 to TRBJ1-1; D is ambiguous. CDR3 length equals 15 residues. V was cut by 5 bases and J by 0 bases, with 13 bases left in between. The germline V gene has CDR1 SEHNR and CDR2 FQNEAQ (reference sequence). This chain's CDR3 is CASSPGYKMNTEAFF. CDR3 DNA: TGTGCCAGCAGCCCAGGCTACAAAATGAACACTGAAGCTTTCTTT.

The chain uses TRBV25-1 and TRBJ2-7; D is unresolved. Germline CDR1 reads MGHDK; CDR2 reads SYGVNS. The CDR3 runs 15 residues. V dropped 1 base and J dropped 9 bases, with 19 bases sitting between them. CDR3 coding DNA: TGTGCCAGCAGTGAATTCCTACGCCCTTCCGCGGTGCAGTACTTC. Translated: CASSEFLRPSAVQYF.

This clonotype was picked up a small number of times. V usage is TRBV18 and J usage is TRBJ1-1; 7 bases align to TRBD1. From germline, CDR1 is KGHSH and CDR2 LQKENI. The V gene end was trimmed by 2 bases and the J gene end by 0 bases; junction bases not matched to a gene: 6. The CDR3 is 16 residues long. The CDR3 sequence is CASSPWGQTMNTEAFF. The CDR3 DNA sequence: TGTGCCAGCTCACCATGGGGACAGACCATGAACACTGAAGCTTTCTTT.

The chain employs TRBV6-2 or TRBV6-3 and TRBJ1-1; D possibly corresponds to TRBD1 (6 bases). V gave up 6 bases and J gave up 3 bases, with 17 bases separating them. There are 15 residues in the CDR3. Germline lookup yields CDR1 MNHEY and CDR2 SVGEGT. The CDR3 is CASRHRDTGDTEAFF. For the CDR3, the DNA is TGTGCCAGCAGGCACCGGGACACAGGAGACACTGAAGCTTTCTTT.

This chain connects TRBV7-6 to TRBJ2-5; D might be TRBD2 (7 bases). Looked up from germline, CDR1 is SGHVS and CDR2 is FNYEAQ. Trimming cost V 5 bases and J 0 bases, with 13 bases left between them. The CDR3 length is 15 residues. The CDR3 protein is CASSPRGGHQETQYF. CDR3 bases: TGTGCCAGCAGCCCCAGGGGAGGGCACCAAGAGACCCAGTACTTC.

In this sample, this clonotype turned up once. The rearrangement uses TRBV5-1 and TRBJ2-3; D may match TRBD1 or TRBD2 (5 bases each). The CDR3 sequence is 22 residues long. CDR1 is SGHRS, CDR2 YFSETQ, per germline. The V gene lost 1 base and the J gene lost 3 bases, with 33 bases spanning the gap. CDR3 protein: CASSLIPFIVLGSSQGTDTQYF. In DNA form, the CDR3 reads TGCGCCAGCAGCTTGATCCCCTTTATAGTCCTAGGGTCTAGCCAGGGAACAGATACGCAGTATTTT.

The chain has TRBV7-6 and TRBJ2-4; TRBD1 or TRBD2 may be the D gene (6 bases each). The germline CDR1 and CDR2 sequences are SGHVS and FNYEAQ. This CDR3 has 14 residues. Trimming took off 1 base at V and 11 bases at J, with 15 bases between the two ends. The CDR3 DNA reads TGTGCCAGCAGCTTAGTGGGAGGAGGGGGAGTTCAGTACTTC. Translation: CASSLVGGGGVQYF.

This chain links TRBV29-1 with TRBJ2-4; 13 bases match TRBD2. V trimming: 6 bases; J trimming: 0 bases; junction bases outside the gene matches: 8. The CDR3 loop spans 17 amino acids. Germline loops: CDR1 SQVTM, CDR2 ANQGSEA. CDR3 amino acids: CSVTTSGGLLAKNIQYF. In DNA, the CDR3 is TGCAGCGTGACGACTAGCGGGGGGCTCCTAGCCAAAAACATTCAGTACTTC.

The rearrangement links TRBV6-1 to TRBJ2-2; TRBD2 agrees at 14 bases. The CDR3 runs to 16 residues. V trimming: 6 bases; J trimming: 7 bases; junction bases outside the gene matches: 7. CDR1 is MNHNS, CDR2 SASEGT, per germline. CDR3 loop: CASSHRLAGGDGELFF. In nucleotides, the CDR3 is TGTGCCAGCAGCCACCGACTAGCGGGGGGGGACGGGGAGCTGTTTTTT.

The CDR3 nucleotides read TGTGCCAGCAGTTTTGCAGGGAAGGGCGAGCAGTACTTC. As protein: CASSFAGKGEQYF. The gene calls are TRBV12-3 or TRBV12-4 and TRBJ2-7, with D tentatively TRBD1 (5 bases). Between the trimmed V and J ends, which lost 3 bases and 6 bases, there was a span of 12 bases. CDR3 length: 13 amino acids.

This clonotype was detected only a few times. The V and J genes are TRBV27 and TRBJ1-5, with D possibly matching TRBD1 (6 bases). Germline lookup yields CDR1 MNHEY and CDR2 SMNVEV (reference sequence). With 6 bases removed from V and 4 bases from J, the gap between germline ends came to 13 bases. This CDR3 has 14 amino acids. The CDR3 sequence is CASSRAGANQPQHF. The DNA of the CDR3 is TGTGCCAGCAGCCGGGCAGGGGCAAATCAGCCCCAGCATTTT.

The chain links TRBV5-4 to TRBJ2-3, with 9 bases identical to TRBD2. V shed 1 base and J 4 bases; nucleotides not matched to a gene: 13. The CDR3 loop spans 18 amino acids. CDR1 and CDR2 from the germline V gene are SGHNT and YYREEE (reference sequence). CDR3 region: CASSLMRGGREIPDTQYF. The CDR3 DNA is TGTGCCAGCAGCTTGATGCGGGGGGGCCGTGAGATTCCAGATACGCAGTATTTT. The entire variable domain, with the rest obtained from reference TRBV5-4 and TRBJ2-3, is as follows: ETGVTQSPTHLIKTRGQQVTLRCSSQSGHNTVSWYQQALGQGPQFIFQYYREEENGRGNFPPRFSGLQFPNYSSELNVNALELDDSALYLCASSLMRGGREIPDTQYFGPGTRLTVL.

The chain recombines TRBV9 with TRBJ2-1; TRBD2 aligns across 14 bases. Germline CDR1 reads SGDLS; CDR2 reads YYNGEE. CDR3 length equals 15 residues. With V trimmed by 5 bases and J by 6 bases, 4 bases remained unmatched. In DNA, the CDR3 is TGTGCCAGCAGTGGACTAGCGGGGGGTTCCAATGAGCAGTTCTTC. Amino acid sequence: CASSGLAGGSNEQFF.

The chain recombines TRBV20-1 with TRBJ1-2; the match to TRBD1 covers 10 bases. V gave up 3 bases and J gave up 5 bases; unmatched junction bases: 3. This CDR3 is built from 13 residues. Germline values: CDR1 DFQATT, CDR2 SNEGSKA (reference sequence). The CDR3 nucleotides read TGCAGTGCTAGTGGACAGGGGGAGTATGGCTACACCTTC. Its translation: CSASGQGEYGYTF.

The chain employs TRBV12-3 or TRBV12-4 and TRBJ1-3, with 7 bases aligning to TRBD1. V shed 0 bases and J 2 bases; nucleotides not matched to a gene: 1. This CDR3 is built from 15 residues. CDR3 sequence: CASSLAQGAGNTIYF. In DNA, the CDR3 is TGTGCCAGCAGTTTAGCCCAGGGGGCTGGAAACACCATATATTTT.

Only a few counts were recorded for this clonotype. The V gene is TRBV29-1, the J gene TRBJ2-3; either TRBD1 or TRBD2 may supply D (5 bases each). The CDR3 is 13 amino acids. With 4 bases removed from V and 3 bases from J, the gap between germline ends came to 11 bases. Germline loops: CDR1 SQVTM, CDR2 ANQGSEA. CDR3 DNA sequence: TGCAGCGTTGCAGGGAGAATTACAGATACGCAGTATTTT. This codes for CSVAGRITDTQYF.